This note documents a single TCR beta chain sequence. Germline V gene data show CDR1 as SGHRS and CDR2 as YFSETQ. The CDR3 is 15 amino acids. V shed 2 bases, J shed 8 bases, and the junction held 8 bases outside the gene matches. Authors' data handling: For nucleated cells, counts were estimated from reference gene primer amplification. Method: immunoSEQ multiplex PCR; TCRdb's copy keeps in-frame clones and lacks some. V, J and clone size are taken as reported in that table, and D and trimming were inferred from the DNA itself. The table has 200,000 to 300,000 clones, 84% seen once; the top ten hold 4%. The data stem from a study of blood T cell repertoires in COVID-19. Study as a whole: Acute-phase and convalescent COVID-19 samples originated in the United States, Italy and Spain.

The receptor's source is a man aged 45-65 years with acute or convalescent COVID-19. This chain connects TRBV5-1 to TRBJ1-4; 8 bases match TRBD1. Sequences were obtained from peripheral blood. The DNA for the CDR3 is TGCGCCAGCAGCTTAAGGACAGGGAGGAGCGAAAAACTGTTTTTT. This encodes CASSLRTGRSEKLFF. The whole variable domain, filled in from reference TRBV5-1 and TRBJ1-4, reads KAGVTQTPRYLIKTRGQQVTLSCSPISGHRSVSWYQQTPGQGLQFLFEYFSETQRNKGNFPGRFSGRQFSNSRSEMNVSTLELGDSALYLCASSLRTGRSEKLFFGSGTQLSVL.